The TCR beta chain under discussion was sequenced for a study of blood T cell repertoires in COVID-19. Background on the study: Sites across the United States, Italy and Spain contributed samples from acute and convalescent COVID-19. PBMCs, B-cell-depleted T cells, or T cells were the source of the cDNA or gDNA that made up the material.

TCRdb keeps only in-frame clones here, not all; method: immunoSEQ multiplex PCR. Of under 300,000 clones listed, 85% to 90% are singletons. There are 13 residues in the CDR3. The V end was cut by 8 bases, the J end by 3 bases, with 10 bases between. The germline gives CDR1 SNHLY, CDR2 FYNNEI. In assigning cohorts, the study relied on participant-reported clinical history. The chain links TRBV2 to TRBJ1-4, with D perhaps TRBD1 (5 bases). The TCR comes from a woman in her sixties who had recovered from COVID-19. The sequenced material came from PBMCs or T cells enriched from blood (not recorded which). The CDR3 DNA follows: TGTGCCAGCCGGGGGGATCCTAATGAAAAACTGTTTTTT. Translating gives CASRGDPNEKLFF.